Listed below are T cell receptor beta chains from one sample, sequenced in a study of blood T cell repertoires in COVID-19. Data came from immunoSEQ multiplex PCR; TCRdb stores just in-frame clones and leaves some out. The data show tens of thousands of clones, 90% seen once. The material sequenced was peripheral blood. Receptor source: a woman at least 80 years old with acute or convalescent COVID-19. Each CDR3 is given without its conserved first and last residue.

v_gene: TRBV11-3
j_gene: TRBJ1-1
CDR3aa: ASNRARGTEAF

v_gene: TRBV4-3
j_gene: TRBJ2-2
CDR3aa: ASSQTGRGRATGELF

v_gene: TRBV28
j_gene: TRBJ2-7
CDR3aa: ASSFVSEQY

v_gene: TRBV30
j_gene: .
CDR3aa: AWSPPGRAGEQY

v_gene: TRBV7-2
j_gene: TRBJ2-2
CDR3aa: ASSKLAGGLRTGELF

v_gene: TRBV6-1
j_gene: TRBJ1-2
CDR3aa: ASSEGQGFRYGYT

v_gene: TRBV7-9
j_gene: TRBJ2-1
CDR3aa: ASSPRGSSYNEQF

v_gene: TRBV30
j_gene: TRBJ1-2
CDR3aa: AWKEGQAGYGYT

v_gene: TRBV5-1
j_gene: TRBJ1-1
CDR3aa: ASSIQGVPGTEAF

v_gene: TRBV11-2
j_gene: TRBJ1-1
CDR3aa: ASSYPGRTTEAF

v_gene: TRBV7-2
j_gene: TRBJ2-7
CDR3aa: ASSLVPTSGVTYEQY

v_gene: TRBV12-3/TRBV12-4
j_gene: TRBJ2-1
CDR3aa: ASRRSGASEQF

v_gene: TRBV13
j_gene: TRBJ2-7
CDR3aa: ASSLLAGMGEQY

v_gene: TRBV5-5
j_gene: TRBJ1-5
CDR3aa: ASSGDRVFDQPQH

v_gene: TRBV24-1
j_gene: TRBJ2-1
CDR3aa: ATSETGGTGEQF

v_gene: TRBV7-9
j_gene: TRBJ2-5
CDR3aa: ASSRDRGRLETQY

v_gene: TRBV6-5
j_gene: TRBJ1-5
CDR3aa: ASRGGGQDNQPQH

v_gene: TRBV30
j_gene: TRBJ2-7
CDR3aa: AWNVGEGSGEQY

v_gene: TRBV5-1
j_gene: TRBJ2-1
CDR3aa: ASSLGRWGGPSGNEQF

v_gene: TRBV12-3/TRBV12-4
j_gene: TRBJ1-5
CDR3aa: ASSYSNQPQH

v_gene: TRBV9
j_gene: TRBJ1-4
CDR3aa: ASSETSLNEKLF

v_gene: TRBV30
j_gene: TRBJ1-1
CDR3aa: AWMGVVAF

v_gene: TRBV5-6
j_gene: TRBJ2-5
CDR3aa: ASSNGEAQY

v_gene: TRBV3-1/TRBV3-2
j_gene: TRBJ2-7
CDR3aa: ASSQGRISYEQY

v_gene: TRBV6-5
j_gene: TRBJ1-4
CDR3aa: ASSSMDSWNEKLF

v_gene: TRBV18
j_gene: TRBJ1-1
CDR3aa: ASSALFTEAF

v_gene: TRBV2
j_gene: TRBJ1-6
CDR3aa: ASSESPAGANNSPLH

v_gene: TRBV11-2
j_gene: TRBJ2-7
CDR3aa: ASSPRDRVRRMY

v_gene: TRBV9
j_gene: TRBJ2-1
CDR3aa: ASSPRLASSSYNEQF

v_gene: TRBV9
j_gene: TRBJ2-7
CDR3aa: ASSVGPGVAGGWPYEQY

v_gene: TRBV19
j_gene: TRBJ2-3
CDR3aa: ASSPTGLAGGPTDTQY

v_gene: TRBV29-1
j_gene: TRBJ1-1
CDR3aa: SVEGRTANTEAF

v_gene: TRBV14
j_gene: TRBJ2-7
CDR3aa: ASSPGGIYEQY

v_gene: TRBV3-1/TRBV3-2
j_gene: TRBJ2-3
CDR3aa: ASSLDSTGRTDTQY

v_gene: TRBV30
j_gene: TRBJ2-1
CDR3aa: AWSVLGTAYNEQF

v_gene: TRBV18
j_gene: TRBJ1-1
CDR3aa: ASSFAGYAEAF

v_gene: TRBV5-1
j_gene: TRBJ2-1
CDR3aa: ASSLPSGSNEQF

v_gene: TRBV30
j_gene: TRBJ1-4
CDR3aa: AWSPLPGRGNTPNEKLF

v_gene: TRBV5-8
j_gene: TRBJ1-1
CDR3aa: ASSLTGPGGTEAF

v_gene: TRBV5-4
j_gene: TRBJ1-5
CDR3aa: ASSRAGSNQPQH

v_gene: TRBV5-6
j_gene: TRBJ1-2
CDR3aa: ASSSSPGQGFGGYT

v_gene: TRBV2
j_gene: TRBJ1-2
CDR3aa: ASSSTVNYGYT

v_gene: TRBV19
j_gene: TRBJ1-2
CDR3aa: ASSPPDRPLKGYT

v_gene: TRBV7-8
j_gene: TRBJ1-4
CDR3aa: ASSPRHREKLF

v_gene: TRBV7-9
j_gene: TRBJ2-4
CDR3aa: ASSLAGGGDIQY

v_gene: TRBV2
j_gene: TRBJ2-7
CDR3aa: ASTSWASGNVREQY

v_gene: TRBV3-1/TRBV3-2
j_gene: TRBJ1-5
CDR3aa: ASSQGRTGGAQPQH

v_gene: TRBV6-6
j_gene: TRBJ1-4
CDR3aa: ASSRGQHNEKLF

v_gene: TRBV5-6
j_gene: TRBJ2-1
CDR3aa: ASSLRTSGRYNEQF

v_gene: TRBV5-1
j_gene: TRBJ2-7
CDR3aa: ASSFGGSYEQY

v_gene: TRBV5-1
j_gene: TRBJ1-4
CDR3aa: ASSETGFSEKLF

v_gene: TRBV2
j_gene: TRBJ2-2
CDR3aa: ASSSTGGTGELF

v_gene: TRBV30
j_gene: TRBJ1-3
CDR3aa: AWRPGLEAGNTIY